Below are 19 T cell receptor beta chains sequenced from a single sample in a study of regulatory T cells in long-lasting Graves disease. Library construction for TCR beta used iRepertoire HTBI primers and Arm-PCR of CDR3 regions. TCRdb passed the multiplex PCR reads through MiXCR, listing each CDR3 protein once. Seen here are more than 450,000 distinct CDR3 sequences, about 16% observed once, and the top ten hold 10% to 15%. Documented time point: newly diagnosed GD, antithyroid drugs for less than 3 months. After RNA was extracted from PBMCs, the TCR library was made from it. Separately, the same data were catalogued under a study of T cells in Graves' hyperthyroidism and ophthalmopathy.

Sequencing used peripheral blood mononuclear cells (PBMCs), obtained at new diagnosis, from a patient treated with antithyroid drugs. Source of these receptors: a man aged 35-49 years with Graves disease.

This sequence joins TRBV9 and TRBJ1-4; D uncertain. Germline CDR1 and CDR2: SGDLS and YYNGEE. Trimming took off 0 bases at V and 7 bases at J, with 13 bases between the two ends. The CDR3 sequence is 15 residues long. As DNA, the CDR3 is TGTGCCAGCAGCGTAGCAACGGGAGGTACTGAAAAACTGTTTTTT. Translating it yields CASSVATGGTEKLFF.

This clonotype was seen many times. The chain recombines TRBV3-1 with TRBJ2-7; 11 bases match TRBD2. The CDR3 consists of 15 residues. Germline trimming cut 4 bases from V and 2 bases from J; bases unmatched to any gene: 4. The germline V gene encodes CDR1 LGHDT and CDR2 YNNKEL (reference sequence). In DNA, the CDR3 is TGTGCCAGCAGCCCCGGGACTAGCGGCACCTACGAGCAGTACTTC. It codes for CASSPGTSGTYEQYF.

This clonotype was seen repeatedly, ten times or more. This chain links TRBV28 with TRBJ2-5; possible D gene TRBD1, 5 bases. The CDR3 loop spans 14 amino acids. The V end was cut by 2 bases, the J end by 2 bases, with 9 bases between. In germline, CDR1 is MDHEN, CDR2 SYDVKM. Here the CDR3 reads CASSLSRVQETQYF. CDR3 DNA sequence: TGTGCCAGCAGTTTAAGCAGGGTACAAGAGACCCAGTACTTC.

This clonotype was counted at least ten times. V gene TRBV5-1 combines with J gene TRBJ1-1; 9 positions agree with TRBD1. Germline values: CDR1 SGHRS, CDR2 YFSETQ. With 5 bases clipped from V and 5 bases from J, the junction kept 13 bases outside the gene matches. CDR3 length equals 16 residues. The CDR3 is CASRDPYRGLRTEAFF. CDR3 DNA sequence: TGCGCCAGCAGGGATCCCTACAGGGGGCTGAGAACTGAAGCTTTCTTT.

This clonotype showed up just once. The V call is TRBV3-1, the J call TRBJ1-4, with TRBD1 matching 10 bases. Trimming removed 5 bases from V and 8 bases from J; junction bases left unmatched: 8. Per the germline V gene, CDR1 is LGHDT and CDR2 is YNNKEL (reference sequence). The CDR3 consists of 15 residues. This CDR3 reads CASSMVWTGGEKLFF. The DNA of the CDR3 is TGTGCCAGCAGCATGGTTTGGACAGGGGGGGAAAAACTGTTTTTT.

This chain joins TRBV6-2 or TRBV6-3 and TRBJ2-1, with 9 bases fitting TRBD1. The V gene's germline CDR1 is MNHEY and CDR2 SVGEGT. V shed 2 bases and J 3 bases; nucleotides not matched to a gene: 2. CDR3 size: 15 residues. The CDR3 is CASSYRDRDYNEQFF. CDR3 coding DNA: TGTGCCAGCAGTTACCGGGACAGGGACTACAATGAGCAGTTCTTC.

With respect to this clonotype: A much larger clone lies one base from this, so it may be a read error. The chain couples TRBV6-9 to TRBJ1-2; a possible D gene is TRBD1 (5 bases). The CDR3 runs 13 residues. Deletions cut 3 bases from V and 6 bases from J, with 11 bases between. CDR1 is MNHGY and CDR2 is SVAAGI in the germline V gene. The CDR3 DNA follows: TGTGCCAGCAGTTACCGGCAGGGAGATGGCTACACCTTC. Residues: CASSYRQGDGYTF.

Many counts were recorded for this clonotype. The chain carries TRBV20-1 and TRBJ2-7; 7 nucleotides align to TRBD1. The CDR3 length is 14 residues. V lost 5 bases and J lost 2; bases outside the gene matches: 9. The V gene's germline CDR1 is DFQATT and CDR2 SNEGSKA (reference sequence). The CDR3: CSALGTDPPYEQYF. Written as DNA, the CDR3 is TGCAGTGCTCTCGGGACAGATCCACCCTACGAGCAGTACTTC.

This clonotype has at least ten counts. V and J are TRBV5-1 and TRBJ1-1; D is uncertain. The CDR3 length is 14 residues. V was clipped by 0 bases and J by 4 bases, with 10 bases between them. CDR1 is SGHRS and CDR2 is YFSETQ in the germline V gene. CDR3 sequence reads: CASSLVIGSTEAFF. The CDR3, as DNA: TGCGCCAGCAGCTTGGTCATTGGGTCCACTGAAGCTTTCTTT. Based on the CDR3 plus reference TRBV5-1 and TRBJ1-1, the full variable domain is KAGVTQTPRYLIKTRGQQVTLSCSPISGHRSVSWYQQTPGQGLQFLFEYFSETQRNKGNFPGRFSGRQFSNSRSEMNVSTLELGDSALYLCASSLVIGSTEAFFGQGTRLTVV.

This sequence joins TRBV28 and TRBJ2-5, with 10 bases fitting TRBD2. This CDR3 has 16 amino acids. J gave up 4 bases and V 2 bases, and 7 bases lay outside the gene matches. Germline CDR1 and CDR2: MDHEN and SYDVKM. CDR3 loop: CASSLEPAGGPETQYF. The CDR3, as DNA: TGTGCCAGCAGTTTAGAACCAGCGGGAGGGCCAGAGACCCAGTACTTC.

This clonotype was seen at least ten times. The V and J genes are TRBV6-1 and TRBJ2-4; TRBD1 or TRBD2 may be the D gene (5 bases each). V dropped 1 base and J dropped 5 bases, with 12 bases sitting between them. CDR3 length: 15 amino acids. CDR1 is MNHNS, CDR2 SASEGT, per germline. CDR3 residues: CASSEVGDGENIQYF. Written as DNA, the CDR3 is TGTGCCAGCAGTGAAGTAGGGGACGGTGAAAACATTCAGTACTTC.

The chain couples TRBV5-1 to TRBJ1-1, with TRBD1 matching over 8 bases. The CDR3 is 15 amino acids. The germline V gene has CDR1 SGHRS and CDR2 YFSETQ. V trimming: 4 bases; J trimming: 7 bases; junction bases outside the gene matches: 12. CDR3: CASSPRTGFGVEAFF. The CDR3 region has the DNA TGCGCCAGCAGCCCCCGGACAGGGTTTGGGGTTGAAGCTTTCTTT.

This rearrangement joins TRBV19 to TRBJ2-5; no reliable D call. The CDR3 sequence is 12 residues long. Trimming shortened V by 8 bases and J by 5 bases, and 12 bases separated the two germline ends. CDR1 is LNHDA, CDR2 SQIVND, per germline (reference sequence). Here the CDR3 DNA reads TGTGCCAGTGGGAAGGTCGGGGAGACCCAGTACTTC. Translating gives CASGKVGETQYF.

The sample holds many counts of this clonotype. The rearrangement uses TRBV24-1 and TRBJ2-6; no clear D gene. This CDR3 is 16 amino acids long. From germline, CDR1 is KGHDR and CDR2 SFDVKD. V lost 8 bases and J lost 0, with 13 bases in between. The CDR3 region has the DNA TGTGCCACCATGGGCCGAATACCCTCTGGGGCCAACGTCCTGACTTTC. The encoded protein is CATMGRIPSGANVLTF.

This clonotype was detected ten times or more. V and J are TRBV5-1 and TRBJ1-1; D gene ambiguous. The CDR3 totals 13 residues. The germline V gene has CDR1 SGHRS and CDR2 YFSETQ. The V end was cut by 4 bases, the J end by 7 bases, with 14 bases between. CDR3 nucleotide sequence: TGCGCCAGCAGCGGGGTGGGTTACGGTGAAGCTTTCTTT. Encoded protein: CASSGVGYGEAFF.

This clonotype showed up many times. The rearrangement links TRBV18 to TRBJ2-1, with TRBD1 identical over 7 bases. The CDR3 totals 14 residues. Germline V CDR1 and CDR2: KGHSH, LQKENI. Trimming removed 4 bases from V and 2 bases from J; junction bases left unmatched: 2. The CDR3 sequence is CASSLGQPYNEQFF. CDR3 DNA sequence: TGTGCCAGCTCACTGGGACAGCCCTACAATGAGCAGTTCTTC.

Many counts were recorded for this clonotype. The V gene is TRBV15, the J gene TRBJ2-7, with D possibly matching TRBD2 (6 bases). V was cut by 1 base and J by 2 bases, with 9 bases left in between. The CDR3 loop spans 14 amino acids. Looked up from germline, CDR1 is LNHNV and CDR2 is YYDKDF (reference sequence). CDR3 nucleotides: TGTGCCACCAGCAGAGGGACGGGAGCCTACGAGCAGTACTTC. It encodes CATSRGTGAYEQYF.

This clonotype was counted ten times or more. This rearrangement joins TRBV6-9 to TRBJ2-7, with 10 positions matching TRBD2. CDR3 length: 16 residues. Germline assignment: CDR1 MNHGY and CDR2 SVAAGI. V trimming: 4 bases; J trimming: 2 bases; junction bases outside the gene matches: 8. The DNA of the CDR3 is TGTGCCAGCAGTTCCCAGACTAGCGGGCCCCCCTACGAGCAGTACTTC. This sequence encodes CASSSQTSGPPYEQYF.

The rearrangement links TRBV19 to TRBJ1-2; 9 bases map to TRBD1. The J segment lost 2 bases and the V segment lost 5 bases, leaving 3 bases of the junction unmatched. Germline V gene sequence: CDR1 LNHDA, CDR2 SQIVND (reference sequence). The CDR3 is made up of 14 amino acids. For the CDR3, the DNA is TGTGCCAGTAGTGTCGACAGGGGGAACTATGGCTACACCTTC. Encoded protein: CASSVDRGNYGYTF.